The 16 T cell receptor beta chains given below trace back to one sample, sequenced in a study of identical twins. One entry per CDR3 protein, called by TCRdb with MiXCR from the 5' RACE reads. This table holds 500,000 to 650,000 distinct CDR3 sequences, just over 7% found once. Another study also made use of these data, one on yellow fever vaccine responses in identical twins.

Specimen: PBMCs. The receptors shown here come from a woman aged 18-29 years in good health.

The chain has TRBV7-2 and TRBJ1-6; D unresolved. The CDR3 length is 15 residues. Germline CDR1 SGHTA, CDR2 FQGNSA. V shed 4 bases and J shed 7 bases, with 14 bases lying between them. In nucleotides, the CDR3 is TGTGCCAGCAGCTACCTTTCATTCGGGAATTCACCCCTCCACTTT. As protein: CASSYLSFGNSPLHF.

V usage is TRBV20-1 and J usage is TRBJ1-6; maybe TRBD1 (6 bases). Trimming left V 6 bases short and J 10 bases short, with 22 bases between. The germline V gene encodes CDR1 DFQATT and CDR2 SNEGSKA (reference sequence). This CDR3 is 15 amino acids long. The CDR3 protein is CSAPPPSGGRSPLHF. The DNA for the CDR3 is TGCAGTGCCCCCCCTCCTTCGGGGGGCCGATCACCCCTCCACTTT.

The V and J genes are TRBV6-2 or TRBV6-3 and TRBJ1-1, with 12 bases aligning to TRBD1. The V and J ends lost 6 bases and 5 bases, in that order; junction bases with no gene match: 13. This CDR3 has 17 residues. Germline V gene sequence: CDR1 MNHEY, CDR2 SVGEGT. The CDR3 region is CASSLRAGDRGQTEAFF. The CDR3 DNA is TGTGCCAGCAGCCTACGGGCGGGGGACAGGGGGCAAACTGAAGCTTTCTTT.

In its sample, this clonotype was seen a few times. This chain uses TRBV6-5 with TRBJ2-3; D is unclear. V dropped 2 bases and J dropped 2 bases, with 14 bases sitting between them. There are 16 residues in the CDR3. CDR1 is MNHEY and CDR2 is SVGAGI in the germline V gene. CDR3 in DNA: TGTGCCAGCAGTTACGCCGGTTCAGTGGCCACAGATACGCAGTATTTT. It codes for CASSYAGSVATDTQYF.

This chain uses TRBV29-1 with TRBJ1-1; TRBD1 might be the D (6 bases). The V end lost 5 bases, the J end lost 4 bases, and 17 bases lay between the germline ends. CDR3 length equals 14 residues. CDR1 and CDR2 from the germline V gene are SQVTM and ANQGSEA. The CDR3 DNA is TGCAGCGTTTCCCCAGGCCCGGGGGCCACTGAAGCTTTCTTT. Protein product: CSVSPGPGATEAFF. Full variable domain (rest looked up from reference TRBV29-1 and TRBJ1-1): SAVISQKPSRDICQRGTSLTIQCQVDSQVTMMFWYRQQPGQSLTLIATANQGSEATYESGFVIDKFPISRPNLTFSTLTVSNMSPEDSSIYLCSVSPGPGATEAFFGQGTRLTVV.

This clonotype turned up a few times. The chain uses TRBV12-3 or TRBV12-4 and TRBJ2-3; 14 nucleotides line up with TRBD2. The CDR3 is made up of 19 amino acids. V trimming: 4 bases; J trimming: 7 bases; junction bases outside the gene matches: 16. Here the CDR3 DNA reads TGTGCCAGCAGTTCACCGGGACTAGCGGGGGCTACGAATCTAAATACGCAGTATTTT. Its translation: CASSSPGLAGATNLNTQYF.

This clonotype was seen at least ten times. The chain uses TRBV12-3 or TRBV12-4 and TRBJ1-4, with TRBD1 matching 7 bases. This CDR3 has 12 amino acids. With V trimmed by 6 bases and J by 10 bases, 5 bases remained unmatched. The CDR3 coding sequence is TGTGCCAGCAGACTCCCAGGGGGAAAACTGTTTTTT. This gives the protein CASRLPGGKLFF.

There are many counts of this clonotype. V and J are TRBV27 and TRBJ2-2, with D possibly TRBD1 on 6 matching bases. The V gene's germline CDR1 is MNHEY and CDR2 SMNVEV (reference sequence). The length of the CDR3 is 15 residues. Trimming shortened V by 4 bases and J by 6 bases, and 15 bases separated the two germline ends. CDR3 residues: CASSSQGWVAGELFF. CDR3 nucleotides: TGTGCCAGCAGTTCACAGGGTTGGGTCGCCGGGGAGCTGTTTTTT.

The table lists this clonotype with a few counts. The V gene is TRBV20-1, the J gene TRBJ1-1; 8 positions match TRBD1. The CDR3 length is 16 residues. V dropped 0 bases and J dropped 4; count of bases not matched to a gene: 10. From germline, CDR1 is DFQATT and CDR2 SNEGSKA (reference sequence). CDR3 bases: TGCAGTGCTAGAGATAGGACAGGGTTGACGACCACTGAAGCTTTCTTT. Protein: CSARDRTGLTTTEAFF.

This clonotype was seen ten or more times. The chain is built from TRBV5-1 and TRBJ2-1, with 10 bases matching TRBD2. The CDR3 has 18 residues. Germline CDR1 is SGHRS and CDR2 is YFSETQ. V was clipped by 0 bases and J by 2 bases; unmatched bases: 8. CDR3 residues: CASSLALAGVITYNEQFF. In DNA, the CDR3 is TGCGCCAGCAGCTTGGCCCTAGCGGGAGTTATAACCTACAATGAGCAGTTCTTC.

The chain is built from TRBV14 and TRBJ1-4; tentatively, D is TRBD1 (6 bases). CDR1 is SGHDN and CDR2 is FVKESK in the germline V gene. The CDR3 sequence is 12 residues long. Trimming removed 2 bases at V and 14 bases at J, with 12 bases between. The CDR3 here is CASSQPGGRLFF. The CDR3 DNA follows: TGTGCCAGCAGCCAACCCGGGGGCAGGCTGTTTTTT.

The V call is TRBV12-3 or TRBV12-4, the J call TRBJ2-2; D not certain. The CDR3 runs 14 residues. Trimming stripped 1 base from V and 9 bases from J, with 12 bases between. The CDR3 spells CASSLVGKSWELFF. For the CDR3, the DNA is TGTGCCAGCAGTTTAGTGGGGAAATCCTGGGAGCTGTTTTTT.

This clonotype was counted a few times. The chain links TRBV7-8 to TRBJ2-1; 7 bases fit TRBD2. The CDR3 is 15 amino acids. V dropped 1 base and J dropped 4; count of bases not matched to a gene: 4. Germline V lookup: CDR1 SGHVS, CDR2 FQNEAQ. This CDR3 is CASSLVGGNYNEQFF. The CDR3 DNA reads as TGTGCCAGCAGCTTAGTGGGGGGGAATTACAATGAGCAGTTCTTC.

This clonotype appeared many times. The gene calls are TRBV12-3 or TRBV12-4 and TRBJ2-2, with a tentative D call TRBD2 (6 bases). This CDR3 has 15 amino acids. Trimming removed 6 bases from V and 0 bases from J, with 11 bases in between. The CDR3 loop reads CASRTRTSNTGELFF. The CDR3 DNA reads as TGTGCCAGCAGGACTAGAACTTCGAACACCGGGGAGCTGTTTTTT.

This clonotype was recorded many times. This chain connects TRBV12-3 or TRBV12-4 to TRBJ2-7; D is ambiguous. This CDR3 has 15 residues. The V end lost 0 bases, the J end lost 3 bases, and 12 bases lay between the germline ends. CDR3 nucleotides: TGTGCCAGCAGTTTAGCGTCCATCCTCGTCTACGAGCAGTACTTC. Translating it yields CASSLASILVYEQYF.

This clonotype was detected a few times. This sequence joins TRBV4-2 and TRBJ2-3, with D perhaps matching TRBD2 (6 bases). The CDR3 is 17 residues long. The V end lost 0 bases, the J end lost 4 bases, and 17 bases lay between the germline ends. Germline V gives CDR1 LGHNA, CDR2 YNFKEQ. CDR3 in amino acids: CASSQDNRASVSDTQYF. The CDR3 DNA sequence: TGTGCCAGCAGCCAAGACAATCGGGCTAGCGTGTCAGATACGCAGTATTTT.